Listed below are T cell receptor beta chains from one sample, sequenced in a study of T cell repertoires in cytomegalovirus infection. TCRdb re-called the reads through MiXCR, storing one row per CDR3 protein. Of nearly 650,000 distinct CDR3 sequences in the sample, approximately 25% are singletons; the top ten hold 7.5% to 9%. Material for sequencing was CD8+ T cells from PBMCs. All receptors come from a human donor in good health (CMV status not recorded). Some clones in this sample may be carry-over from other donors' samples. CDR3s include the opening cysteine and the closing phenylalanine or tryptophan. D genes are given only for firm matches. Clone size is stated in some rows and not others, as once, few, many or a class when expanded.

d_call | j_call | clone_size | v_call | cdr3_length | cdr3_nt | cdr3_aa
NA | TRBJ2-3 | NA | TRBV18 | 16 | TGTGCCAGCTCCCCCTTTGCGGGTGAATACACAGATACGCAGTATTTT | CASSPFAGEYTDTQYF
NA | TRBJ2-2 | NA | TRBV29-1 | 13 | TGCAGCGCTGGGGACGCGAACACCGGGGAGCTGTTTTTT | CSAGDANTGELFF
TRBD2 | TRBJ2-3 | many | TRBV12-3/TRBV12-4 | 16 | TGTGCCAGCAGTCCCATGGGACTAGGTTTAGCAGATACGCAGTATTTT | CASSPMGLGLADTQYF
NA | TRBJ2-2 | NA | TRBV10-1 | 15 | TGCGCCAGCAGCCACCTCGAAGACCCCACCGGGGAGCTGTTTTTT | CASSHLEDPTGELFF
NA | TRBJ1-5 | NA | TRBV12-3/TRBV12-4 | 14 | TGTGCCAGCAGTTTAGGTTCCATAAGTCAGCCCCAGCATTTT | CASSLGSISQPQHF
NA | TRBJ1-1 | NA | TRBV19 | 15 | TGTGCCAGTAGTATAGAACTTCCACAGAACACTGAAGCTTTCTTT | CASSIELPQNTEAFF
NA | TRBJ2-3 | NA | TRBV29-1 | 13 | TGCAGCGCCGCACAGGGACCCACAGATACGCAGTATTTT | CSAAQGPTDTQYF
NA | TRBJ2-2 | NA | TRBV6-4 | 14 | TGTGCCAGCAGTGACTCGATCGGGACCGGGGAGCTGTTTTTT | CASSDSIGTGELFF
TRBD1 | TRBJ2-1 | many | TRBV28 | 17 | TGTGCCAGCAGTCCCCTCCCGGGACAGGGAAAAGGCAATGAGCAGTTCTTC | CASSPLPGQGKGNEQFF
TRBD1 | TRBJ2-7 | NA | TRBV7-9 | 15 | TGTGCCAGCAGCATCGAGGAGGACAGGGTCTACGAGCAGTACTTC | CASSIEEDRVYEQYF
TRBD1 | TRBJ2-5 | NA | TRBV6-2/TRBV6-3 | 13 | TGTGCCAGCAACCAGGGGGCGGTGGAGACCCAGTACTTC | CASNQGAVETQYF
TRBD2 | TRBJ2-5 | few | TRBV7-2 | 16 | TGTGCCAGCAGCCCTCGACTAGCGGGGGCCAGGGAGACCCAGTACTTC | CASSPRLAGARETQYF